The 14 T cell receptor beta chains reported below all come from one sample, sequenced in a study of blood T cell repertoires in COVID-19. Some clones are missing from TCRdb's copy, which holds only in-frame ones; the method was immunoSEQ multiplex PCR. The sample has fewer than 250,000 clones; about 82% are singletons. The specimen sequenced was PBMCs or T cells enriched from blood (not recorded which). Receptors originate from a woman between 45 and 65 years old with acute COVID-19.

The chain recombines TRBV11-2 with TRBJ1-1; D is uncertain. This CDR3 region has 14 residues. From germline, CDR1 is SGHAT and CDR2 FQNNGV. V lost 6 bases, J lost 1 base, and 12 bases lay in between. The CDR3 nucleotides read TGTGCCAGCAGTATGGTTGGAGGGAACACTGAAGCTTTCTTT. This codes for CASSMVGGNTEAFF.

In this sample, this clone turned up many times. This chain connects TRBV4-3 to TRBJ2-7, with D perhaps matching TRBD2 (5 bases). Trimming cost V 0 bases and J 5 bases, with 14 bases left between them. CDR1 is LGHNA, CDR2 YSLEER, per germline. The CDR3 is 15 amino acids. The CDR3 DNA follows: TGCGCCAGCAGCCAAGATCTAGGGAGTAACCACGAGCAGTACTTC. Protein sequence: CASSQDLGSNHEQYF.

The chain couples TRBV12-3 or TRBV12-4 to TRBJ1-1; D gene unclear. The CDR3 covers 12 residues. V was pared by 7 bases and J by 7 bases, with 13 bases between. Here the CDR3 reads CASTLAGGEAFF. The DNA for the CDR3 is TGTGCCAGCACCTTGGCGGGTGGTGAAGCTTTCTTT.

This clone was observed a handful of times. The V call is TRBV7-9, the J call TRBJ2-6, with TRBD1 matching 9 bases. V lost 2 bases, J lost 0 bases, and 8 bases stayed unmatched. The CDR3 is made up of 19 amino acids. CDR1 is SEHNR and CDR2 is FQNEAQ in the germline V gene (reference sequence). CDR3: CASSLTVEDRGSGANVLTF. DNA of the CDR3: TGTGCCAGCAGCTTAACAGTGGAGGACAGGGGCTCTGGGGCCAACGTCCTGACTTTC.

This sequence joins TRBV19 and TRBJ2-1, with TRBD2 identical over 9 bases. CDR3 size: 16 residues. CDR1 is LNHDA and CDR2 is SQIVND in the germline V gene (reference sequence). V lost 7 bases, J lost 7 bases, and 14 bases stayed unmatched. The CDR3 spells CASTPRGASGENEQFF. CDR3 sequence (DNA): TGTGCCAGTACCCCACGTGGGGCTAGCGGGGAAAATGAGCAGTTCTTC.

The chain uses TRBV5-1 and TRBJ2-5; 9 nucleotides match TRBD2. The CDR3 runs 14 residues. Germline loops: CDR1 SGHRS, CDR2 YFSETQ. Trimming took 5 bases from V and 0 from J; bases not matched to a gene: 2. The CDR3 reads CASSASGDQETQYF. The CDR3 bases are TGCGCCAGCAGTGCTAGCGGGGACCAAGAGACCCAGTACTTC.

J is TRBJ1-1 and V is TRBV4-1, with D unresolved. Germline values: CDR1 MGHRA, CDR2 YSYEKL. The CDR3 covers 13 residues. V lost 0 bases, J lost 5 bases, and 7 bases lay in between. CDR3 nucleotides: TGCGCCAGCAGCCAAGATCTGAGTACTGAAGCTTTCTTT. Its protein is CASSQDLSTEAFF.

The chain has TRBV19 and TRBJ1-4; TRBD1 might be the D (5 bases). Trimming took 3 bases from V and 5 from J, leaving 13 bases between them. CDR1 is LNHDA, CDR2 SQIVND, per germline (reference sequence). This CDR3 contains 15 residues. CDR3 nucleotide sequence: TGTGCCAGTAGTATCTCTCCACAGGTCAATGAAAAACTGTTTTTT. Amino acid sequence: CASSISPQVNEKLFF.

This clone was found a few times. V is TRBV7-2 and J is TRBJ2-7; possibly TRBD2 for D (5 bases). With 3 bases removed from V and 7 bases from J, the gap between germline ends came to 13 bases. Germline V lookup: CDR1 SGHTA, CDR2 FQGNSA. The CDR3 covers 13 residues. The CDR3 DNA reads TGTGCCAGCAGCTTTCTAGATACGGGGGAGCAGTACTTC. Encoded protein: CASSFLDTGEQYF.

V usage is TRBV7-2 and J usage is TRBJ1-4; the D gene is possibly TRBD1 (6 bases). The germline gives CDR1 SGHTA, CDR2 FQGNSA. This CDR3 is built from 14 residues. V lost 4 bases and J 8 bases, leaving 14 bases between the germline ends. The CDR3 reads CASSSRTELEKLFF. The CDR3 nucleotides read TGTGCCAGCAGCTCTAGGACAGAACTCGAAAAACTGTTTTTT.

In DNA, the CDR3 is TGCGCCAGCAGCTGGCAGGCAGGGACTACCTCCTACAATGAGCAGTTCTTC. It is translated as CASSWQAGTTSYNEQFF. The rearrangement links TRBV5-1 to TRBJ2-1; 7 nucleotides align to TRBD2. CDR1 SGHRS and CDR2 YFSETQ come from the germline V gene. CDR3 length: 17 residues. Germline trimming cut 3 bases from V and 0 bases from J; bases unmatched to any gene: 9.

In its sample, this clone was seen a few times. The chain is built from TRBV6-1 and TRBJ2-5; D uncertain. The CDR3 covers 13 residues. Trimming removed 2 bases from V and 1 base from J, with 5 bases in between. Germline V gene data show CDR1 as MNHNS and CDR2 as SASEGT. CDR3 residues: CASSETPQETQYF. DNA of the CDR3: TGTGCCAGCAGTGAAACACCCCAAGAGACCCAGTACTTC.

The rearrangement uses TRBV5-1 and TRBJ1-1; D unresolved. CDR1 SGHRS and CDR2 YFSETQ come from the germline V gene. Deletions cut 0 bases from V and 0 bases from J, with 12 bases between. The CDR3 has 16 residues. CDR3 nucleotides: TGCGCCAGCAGCTTGGAAATGGGCCGCATGAACACTGAAGCTTTCTTT. Protein product: CASSLEMGRMNTEAFF. The full variable domain, with the rest looked up from reference TRBV5-1 and TRBJ1-1, is KAGVTQTPRYLIKTRGQQVTLSCSPISGHRSVSWYQQTPGQGLQFLFEYFSETQRNKGNFPGRFSGRQFSNSRSEMNVSTLELGDSALYLCASSLEMGRMNTEAFFGQGTRLTVV.

The rearrangement uses TRBV10-3 and TRBJ2-7; 7 nucleotides line up with TRBD1. The CDR3 is made up of 15 amino acids. The V gene end was trimmed by 5 bases and the J gene end by 1 base; junction bases not matched to a gene: 8. CDR1 is ENHRY, CDR2 SYGVKD, per germline. Written as DNA, the CDR3 is TGTGCCATCAGTAGCCCCTTGGGACAGTCCTACGAGCAGTACTTC. This encodes CAISSPLGQSYEQYF.